This is a list of T cell receptor beta chains from one sample in a study of cytomegalovirus exposure and HLA in healthy donors. Measured with immunoSEQ multiplex PCR; TCRdb has only the in-frame clones, and not every one. The sample has fewer than 150,000 clones; around 81% are singletons. Sequencing used PBMCs. The receptors come from a middle-aged man in good health and CMV-seropositive. Both conserved end residues are part of each CDR3. A D gene is named only where the DNA matches it firmly. A row's size may be missing; if present it is once, few, many or a size class.

D gene,clone size,J gene,CDR3 length,V gene,CDR3 protein,CDR3 DNA
.,.,TRBJ1-2,15,TRBV7-2,CASSPQGLRDYGYTF,TGTGCCAGCAGCCCCCAGGGGTTGAGAGACTATGGCTACACCTTC
.,.,TRBJ1-4,13,TRBV5-6,CASSHRQPEKLFF,TGTGCCAGCAGCCATAGACAGCCTGAAAAACTGTTTTTT
TRBD1,.,TRBJ1-1,15,TRBV28,CASSFPTGGKEEAFF,TGTGCCAGCAGTTTCCCGACAGGGGGAAAGGAAGAAGCTTTCTTT
.,few,TRBJ2-1,15,TRBV11-3,CASSFWERSFNEQFF,TGTGCCAGCAGCTTCTGGGAGCGGTCTTTCAATGAGCAGTTCTTC
TRBD1,many,TRBJ2-3,18,TRBV18,CASSQDRAATISTDTQYF,TGTGCCAGCTCACAGGACAGGGCGGCTACGATTAGCACAGATACGCAGTATTTT
.,.,TRBJ2-7,13,TRBV13,CASSLREFDEQYF,TGTGCCAGCAGCTTAAGGGAGTTCGACGAGCAGTACTTC
.,few,TRBJ1-5,14,TRBV6-1,CASSELHSRGLQHF,TGTGCCAGCAGTGAATTACACTCCCGAGGGCTCCAGCATTTT
.,.,TRBJ2-7,12,TRBV6-1,CASRTDYYEQYF,TGTGCCAGTCGGACGGACTACTACGAGCAGTACTTC
TRBD1,few,TRBJ1-3,16,TRBV28,CASSSGTGFSGNTIYF,TGTGCCAGCAGTTCCGGGACAGGATTCTCTGGAAACACCATATATTTT
.,.,TRBJ2-6,15,TRBV7-6,CASSFELSGANVLTF,TGTGCCAGCAGCTTTGAGCTCTCTGGGGCCAACGTCCTGACTTTC
.,.,TRBJ2-2,16,TRBV5-4,CASSLVSGFNTGELFF,TGTGCCAGCAGCTTGGTCTCGGGGTTTAACACCGGGGAGCTGTTTTTT
.,.,TRBJ2-7,11,TRBV13,CASSLIYEQYF,TGTGCCAGCAGCTTAATATACGAGCAGTACTTC
TRBD2,.,TRBJ2-1,15,TRBV28,CASRSAGTPNNEQFF,TGTGCCAGCAGATCAGCGGGGACTCCTAACAATGAGCAGTTCTTC
.,.,TRBJ1-6,14,TRBV6-6,CASSYSSGISPLHF,TGTGCCAGCAGTTACTCGAGCGGAATATCACCCCTCCACTTT
.,.,TRBJ2-2,15,TRBV19,CASRVGFRNTGELFF,TGTGCCAGTAGGGTCGGGTTTCGGAACACCGGGGAGCTGTTTTTT
.,.,TRBJ2-2,14,TRBV5-6,CASSLGQNTGELFF,TGTGCCAGCAGCTTGGGGCAAAACACCGGGGAGCTGTTTTTT
.,few,TRBJ2-3,13,TRBV18,CASSPPGADTQYF,TGTGCCAGCTCACCACCAGGGGCGGATACGCAGTATTTT
.,.,TRBJ1-2,14,TRBV27,CASSPSGRTYGYTF,TGTGCCAGCAGTCCGTCGGGCAGGACTTATGGCTACACCTTC
TRBD1,.,TRBJ1-2,16,TRBV5-1,CASSLNRGRWGYGYTF,TGCGCCAGCAGCTTGAACAGGGGGCGTTGGGGCTATGGCTACACCTTC
.,few,TRBJ2-7,14,TRBV5-6,CASSLSRAHYEQYF,TGTGCCAGCAGCTTGAGCAGGGCCCACTACGAGCAGTACTTC
TRBD2,.,TRBJ2-7,15,TRBV7-9,CASSPSAGVDYEQYF,TGTGCCAGCAGCCCGAGTGCGGGGGTGGATTACGAGCAGTACTTC
TRBD1,once,TRBJ2-1,14,TRBV29-1,CSVGTGTGIYEQFF,TGCAGCGTGGGGACCGGGACAGGGATCTATGAGCAGTTCTTC
TRBD2,once,TRBJ2-7,14,TRBV15,CATSPGGGNYEQYF,TGTGCCACCAGCCCGGGCGGGGGGAACTACGAGCAGTACTTC
TRBD1,.,TRBJ1-2,15,TRBV28,CASSLGTGGNYGYTF,TGTGCCAGCAGTTTAGGGACAGGGGGCAACTATGGCTACACCTTC
.,.,TRBJ2-5,15,TRBV6-1,CASSDFRDTQETQYF,TGTGCCAGCAGTGACTTCCGGGACACACAAGAGACCCAGTACTTC
TRBD1,.,TRBJ2-7,16,TRBV7-9,CASSFIPGTASYEQYF,TGTGCCAGCAGCTTTATACCCGGGACAGCATCCTACGAGCAGTACTTC
.,.,TRBJ1-2,10,TRBV6-6,CASSSVGYTF,TGTGCCAGCAGTAGCGTTGGCTACACCTTC
.,.,TRBJ2-2,14,TRBV27,CASRVGHQTGELFF,TGTGCCAGCAGAGTGGGGCACCAGACCGGGGAGCTGTTTTTT